The clone carrying this TCR beta chain was found many times. One entry per CDR3 protein, called by TCRdb with MiXCR from the RT-PCR reads. Among fewer than 600,000 distinct CDR3 sequences listed, approximately 7.7% were seen once. This record belongs to a study of response to subunit inactivated influenza vaccine. There are 15 residues in the CDR3. J gave up 0 bases and V 2 bases, and 6 bases lay outside the gene matches. Germline V lookup: CDR1 DFQATT, CDR2 SNEGSKA (reference sequence). V and J are TRBV20-1 and TRBJ1-1, with 7 bases identical to TRBD1. The receptor was isolated from a man aged 50 to 69 who received an inactivated influenza vaccine. The sample in question was PBMCs from blood, obtained around 25 months after vaccination. CDR3 residues: CSARMLTGLNTEAFF. DNA of the CDR3: TGCAGTGCTAGAATGCTGACAGGGTTGAACACTGAAGCTTTCTTT.